These 20 T cell receptor beta chains were all obtained from the same sample, sequenced in a study of memory CD4+ T cells and cytomegalovirus serostatus. Libraries were prepared by immunoSEQ multiplex PCR; TCRdb keeps only in-frame clonotypes and omits some of them. The profile shows under 55,000 clones, around 83% of them singletons. Single viable CD3+CD4+CD8-CD45RO+ cells were sorted as the memory CD4+ T cells. Sequencing was done on a sample of memory CD4+ T cells from blood. Receptor source: an adult in good health and CMV-seropositive.

A single count supports this clone. V and J are TRBV7-9 and TRBJ1-1; D is ambiguous. V gave up 5 bases and J gave up 2 bases, with 15 bases separating them. Germline values: CDR1 SEHNR, CDR2 FQNEAQ (reference sequence). CDR3 length: 15 amino acids. The CDR3 protein is CASSVRLTSNTEAFF. DNA of the CDR3: TGTGCCAGCAGCGTTAGGCTTACCTCCAACACTGAAGCTTTCTTT.

The V gene is TRBV5-1, the J gene TRBJ2-7; 10 bases fit TRBD1. The CDR3 extends over 17 amino acids. CDR1 is SGHRS and CDR2 is YFSETQ in the germline V gene. The J segment lost 2 bases and the V segment lost 5 bases, leaving 13 bases of the junction unmatched. This chain's CDR3 is CASREGQGLGGPYEQYF. DNA for the CDR3: TGCGCCAGCAGGGAGGGACAGGGGCTAGGTGGTCCCTACGAGCAGTACTTC. Supplemented by reference TRBV5-1 and TRBJ2-7, the full variable domain reads KAGVTQTPRYLIKTRGQQVTLSCSPISGHRSVSWYQQTPGQGLQFLFEYFSETQRNKGNFPGRFSGRQFSNSRSEMNVSTLELGDSALYLCASREGQGLGGPYEQYFGPGTRLTVT.

J is TRBJ2-3 and V is TRBV6-1; TRBD2 agrees at 11 bases. Germline CDR1 MNHNS, CDR2 SASEGT. V shed 1 base, J shed 2 bases, and the junction held 8 bases outside the gene matches. This CDR3 is built from 18 residues. The CDR3 DNA follows: TGTGCCAGCAGTGAAGTAACTAGCGGGAGCCTTTCCACAGATACGCAGTATTTT. The encoded protein is CASSEVTSGSLSTDTQYF.

The chain couples TRBV18 to TRBJ1-2; TRBD1 is a possible D gene (6 bases). CDR3 length: 15 amino acids. Germline V lookup: CDR1 KGHSH, CDR2 LQKENI. V shed 3 bases and J shed 2 bases, with 13 bases lying between them. The chain's CDR3 is CASSPGAGTNYGYTF. In DNA form, the CDR3 reads TGTGCCAGCTCACCGGGTGCAGGGACAAACTATGGCTACACCTTC.

The chain recombines TRBV2 with TRBJ2-1, with D perhaps TRBD1 (6 bases). From germline, CDR1 is SNHLY and CDR2 FYNNEI. The CDR3 loop spans 13 amino acids. The V end was cut by 6 bases, the J end by 3 bases, with 9 bases between. The CDR3 loop reads CASSGQSYNEQFF. Written as DNA, the CDR3 is TGTGCCAGCAGCGGACAGAGCTACAATGAGCAGTTCTTC.

The chain joins TRBV19 to TRBJ2-5; D is perhaps TRBD1 (6 bases). Germline values: CDR1 LNHDA, CDR2 SQIVND (reference sequence). The germline V and J ends were trimmed by 3 bases and 7 bases, with 15 bases remaining between them. The CDR3 has 14 amino acids. CDR3: CASSMINREGTQYF. CDR3 bases: TGTGCCAGTAGTATGATCAACAGGGAAGGGACCCAGTACTTC.

The CDR3 DNA follows: TGTGCCAGCAGCGTAGCGGCGGGGGGAATATACGATGAGCAGTTCTTC. Translated, it gives CASSVAAGGIYDEQFF. The chain carries TRBV9 and TRBJ2-1; the match to TRBD2 covers 8 bases. Germline V gene lookup returns CDR1 SGDLS and CDR2 YYNGEE. V lost 0 bases, J lost 8 bases, and 10 bases stayed unmatched. The length of the CDR3 is 16 residues.

V gene TRBV2 combines with J gene TRBJ2-5; 9 bases match TRBD2. The CDR3 totals 16 residues. Germline trimming cut 6 bases from V and 1 base from J; bases unmatched to any gene: 9. CDR1 is SNHLY and CDR2 is FYNNEI in the germline V gene. This chain's CDR3 is CASSGVVAGVQETQYF. The CDR3, as DNA: TGTGCCAGCAGCGGGGTGGTAGCGGGGGTCCAAGAGACCCAGTACTTC.

In DNA form, the CDR3 reads TGCGCCAGCAGCCAAGATTCGGCGGGAGGGCCGACAGATACGCAGTATTTT. It is translated as CASSQDSAGGPTDTQYF. This rearrangement joins TRBV4-1 to TRBJ2-3; TRBD2 matches at 9 bases. V dropped 0 bases and J dropped 3; count of bases not matched to a gene: 7. The germline CDR1 and CDR2 sequences are MGHRA and YSYEKL. The CDR3 runs to 17 residues.

The gene calls are TRBV11-2 and TRBJ2-3; 10 nucleotides match TRBD2. Germline V lookup: CDR1 SGHAT, CDR2 FQNNGV. The V and J ends lost 5 bases and 3 bases, in that order; junction bases with no gene match: 2. The CDR3 is 14 amino acids. The CDR3 protein is CASSERGGTDTQYF. CDR3 DNA sequence: TGTGCCAGCAGCGAGCGGGGGGGGACAGATACGCAGTATTTT.

This chain uses TRBV4-3 with TRBJ2-5; D is unclear. Trimming removed 0 bases from V and 7 bases from J, with 15 bases in between. Germline CDR1 and CDR2: LGHNA and YSLEER. This CDR3 comprises 15 residues. CDR3 bases: TGCGCCAGCAGCCAAGACTACCAGACGCGGAGGACCCAGTACTTC. This encodes CASSQDYQTRRTQYF.

The V call is TRBV25-1, the J call TRBJ1-1; the D gene is possibly TRBD1 (5 bases). Trimming pared 3 bases from V and 1 base from J, leaving 12 bases between. Germline CDR1 reads MGHDK; CDR2 reads SYGVNS. The CDR3 has 15 amino acids. Here the CDR3 DNA reads TGTGCCAGCAGTGAGGGACGCAGGCCGAACACTGAAGCTTTCTTT. Translated, it gives CASSEGRRPNTEAFF.

This clone was detected once. The chain is built from TRBV7-9 and TRBJ2-5; D ambiguous. In germline, CDR1 is SEHNR, CDR2 FQNEAQ (reference sequence). Trimming cost V 1 base and J 5 bases, with 11 bases left between them. The CDR3 totals 14 residues. The CDR3 region is CASSLGTHGETQYF. In DNA, the CDR3 is TGTGCCAGCAGCTTAGGGACCCATGGGGAGACCCAGTACTTC. The full variable domain, in which reference TRBV7-9 and TRBJ2-5 provide the parts outside the CDR3, is DTGVSQNPRHKITKRGQNVTFRCDPISEHNRLYWYRQTLGQGPEFLTYFQNEAQLEKSRLLSDRFSAERPKGSFSTLEIQRTEQGDSAMYLCASSLGTHGETQYFGPGTRLLVL.

This clone was recorded only once. This sequence joins TRBV19 and TRBJ2-7; tentatively, D is TRBD1 or TRBD2 (5 bases each). The CDR3 is made up of 13 amino acids. V lost 5 bases and J 2 bases, leaving 10 bases between the germline ends. In germline, CDR1 is LNHDA, CDR2 SQIVND (reference sequence). CDR3 amino acids: CASSGTGTYEQYF. CDR3 DNA sequence: TGTGCCAGTAGTGGGACGGGGACCTACGAGCAGTACTTC.

This chain joins TRBV5-6 and TRBJ2-3; D gene ambiguous. V lost 2 bases, J lost 0 bases, and 7 bases lay in between. Germline CDR1 SGHDT, CDR2 YYEEEE. The CDR3 contains 14 residues. The CDR3 here is CASSLTPSTDTQYF. The CDR3 DNA follows: TGTGCCAGCAGCTTAACTCCTAGCACAGATACGCAGTATTTT.

This clone was observed a single time. This chain connects TRBV7-2 to TRBJ1-5; 8 nucleotides agree with TRBD1. The germline CDR1 and CDR2 sequences are SGHTA and FQGNSA. The ends lost 5 bases at V and 6 bases at J; junction bases unmatched: 6. This CDR3 spans 14 amino acids. CDR3 in amino acids: CASSPDRGGQPQHF. CDR3 nucleotides: TGTGCCAGCAGCCCAGACAGGGGAGGTCAGCCCCAGCATTTT.

The J gene is TRBJ2-5, the V gene TRBV7-2; a possible D gene is TRBD2 (6 bases). The CDR3 covers 14 residues. Germline V gene data show CDR1 as SGHTA and CDR2 as FQGNSA. The germline V and J ends were trimmed by 4 bases and 5 bases, with 14 bases remaining between them. CDR3 sequence (DNA): TGTGCCAGCAGCTCAGATACGGGGAGGGAGACCCAGTACTTC. The encoded protein is CASSSDTGRETQYF. Filled out from reference TRBV7-2 and TRBJ2-5, the complete variable domain reads GAGVSQSPSNKVTEKGKDVELRCDPISGHTALYWYRQSLGQGLEFLIYFQGNSAPDKSGLPSDRFSAERTGGSVSTLTIQRTQQEDSAVYLCASSSDTGRETQYFGPGTRLLVL.

The J gene is TRBJ2-1, the V gene TRBV4-3; D gene ambiguous. Germline CDR1 and CDR2: LGHNA and YSLEER. This CDR3 is 15 amino acids long. V was shortened by 1 base and J by 2 bases, with 9 bases between the two germline ends. The CDR3 reads CASSQGEGTYNEQFF. Written as DNA, the CDR3 is TGCGCCAGCAGCCAAGGGGAAGGAACCTACAATGAGCAGTTCTTC.

The V and J genes are TRBV5-1 and TRBJ2-7; D remains unclear. This CDR3 has 14 amino acids. Trimming took off 6 bases at V and 5 bases at J, with 18 bases between the two ends. Germline values: CDR1 SGHRS, CDR2 YFSETQ. The CDR3 DNA reads as TGCGCCAGCAACTACGGGTCGCCTTACGACGAGCAGTACTTC. Translating it yields CASNYGSPYDEQYF.

The chain couples TRBV27 to TRBJ2-1; a weak D match, TRBD2 (6 bases). V shed 5 bases and J shed 8 bases, with 19 bases lying between them. The length of the CDR3 is 15 residues. Germline V lookup: CDR1 MNHEY, CDR2 SMNVEV (reference sequence). CDR3 sequence (DNA): TGTGCCAGCAGTCTCCGACTAGTTTCCTCCGATGAGCAGTTCTTC. It yields the protein CASSLRLVSSDEQFF.